These T cell receptor beta chains were read from a single sample in a study of Ad26.COV2.S vaccination and SARS-CoV-2 variants. The repertoire was sequenced with immunoSEQ multiplex PCR; TCRdb's copy has only in-frame clones and lacks some. The profile shows approximately 300,000 clones, about 82% of them singletons. This specimen consisted of peripheral blood, obtained in a trial of Ad26.COV2.S vaccine versus placebo. The source is a person aged 18-65 years who received the Ad26.COV2.S COVID-19 vaccine or a placebo. CDR3s include the opening cysteine and the closing phenylalanine or tryptophan. D genes are given only for firm matches. A clone size is listed for some rows: how often the clone was seen (once, few, many), or a class if it is expanded.

v_gene	d_gene	j_gene	abundance	len	CDR3nt	CDR3aa
TRBV20-1	NA	TRBJ1-2	NA	13	TGCAGTGCTAGTAAGACAGCAAGGGATGGCTACACCTTC	CSASKTARDGYTF
TRBV11-2	NA	TRBJ2-3	NA	11	TGTGCCAGCAGCTTGTTAGATACGCAGTATTTT	CASSLLDTQYF
TRBV7-8	NA	TRBJ2-5	NA	13	TGTGCCAGCGGGTGGTCCGTGGTAGAGACCCAGTACTTC	CASGWSVVETQYF
TRBV29-1	TRBD1	TRBJ2-4	NA	14	TGCAGCGCGACAGGGGAGAAGTCCAAAAACATTCAGTACTTC	CSATGEKSKNIQYF
TRBV7-3	NA	TRBJ2-3	NA	13	TGTGCCAGCAGCCCCCAGGGGGGTAATACGCAGTATTTT	CASSPQGGNTQYF
TRBV19	NA	TRBJ1-2	NA	14	TGTGCCAGTAGATTCACTGTCGTCTCCTATGGCTACACCTTC	CASRFTVVSYGYTF
TRBV5-8	NA	TRBJ2-7	once	11	TGTGCCAGTTCGCTAAGGGGCGAGCAGTACTTC	CASSLRGEQYF
TRBV3-1/TRBV3-2	NA	TRBJ1-5	NA	12	TGTGCCAGCAGCCAAGTTGGTCAGCCCCAGCATTTT	CASSQVGQPQHF
TRBV4-3	TRBD1	TRBJ1-2	NA	15	TGCGCCAGCAGCCGATCAGGGGGCGATAGCTATGGCTACACCTTC	CASSRSGGDSYGYTF
TRBV30	NA	TRBJ1-2	NA	11	TGTGCCTGGGGTCCTAACTATGGCTACACCTTC	CAWGPNYGYTF
TRBV12-3/TRBV12-4	NA	TRBJ2-1	NA	11	TGTGCCAGCCACTCCTACAATGAGCAGTTCTTC	CASHSYNEQFF
TRBV29-1	NA	TRBJ1-2	NA	13	TGCAGCGCTGAGCGGACTTCTAACTATGGCTACACCTTC	CSAERTSNYGYTF
TRBV24-1	TRBD1	TRBJ2-3	NA	15	TGTGCCACCAGTGATACAGGGGGCGTCGATGGTACGCAGTATTTT	CATSDTGGVDGTQYF
TRBV6-5	NA	TRBJ2-5	NA	13	TGTGCCAGCACTCTCAAAAGTAGAGAGACCCAGTACTTC	CASTLKSRETQYF
TRBV5-6	TRBD1	TRBJ1-4	NA	14	TGTGCCAGCAGCCCGGGACAGGGTTTTGAAAAACTGTTTTTT	CASSPGQGFEKLFF
TRBV10-3	NA	TRBJ1-5	NA	18	TGTGCCATCAGTGAGTTTTACACCTCCTTCTATAGCAATCAGCCCCAGCATTTT	CAISEFYTSFYSNQPQHF
TRBV7-2	NA	TRBJ2-7	NA	15	TGTGCCAGCAGCTTAGGTCAGGGTAACTCCTACGAGCAGTACTTC	CASSLGQGNSYEQYF
TRBV2	NA	TRBJ1-3	NA	14	TGTGCCAGCAGTGCGGACCACTCTGGAAACACCATATATTTT	CASSADHSGNTIYF
TRBV5-4	NA	TRBJ2-7	NA	12	TGTGCCAGCAGCCAGAGAGACAGGGAGCAGTACTTC	CASSQRDREQYF
TRBV5-6	NA	TRBJ1-5	NA	15	TGTGCCAGCAGCTTGGCCAGTCTGGACTATCAGCCCCAGCATTTT	CASSLASLDYQPQHF
TRBV10-3	TRBD1	TRBJ1-5	NA	15	TGTGCCATCAGTGAGCCCGGGGGGACAGGACAGCCCCAGCATTTT	CAISEPGGTGQPQHF
TRBV18	NA	TRBJ1-3	NA	14	TGTGCCAGCTCAGAAGTGATCCTTAGAAACACCATATATTTT	CASSEVILRNTIYF
TRBV7-8	NA	TRBJ2-3	NA	14	TGTGCCAGCAGCTTATTGGACAACACAGATACGCAGTATTTT	CASSLLDNTDTQYF
TRBV4-1	NA	TRBJ2-5	NA	16	TGCGCCAGCAGCCAAGGAAGTTCTAAACGACGAGGGACCCAGTACTTC	CASSQGSSKRRGTQYF
TRBV11-1	TRBD2	TRBJ2-1	NA	16	TGTGCCAGCAGCACCGGGACTAGCGGAACTAAGAATGAGCAGTTCTTC	CASSTGTSGTKNEQFF
TRBV29-1	NA	TRBJ1-1	NA	15	TGCAGCGTTGAAGAACAGGGAGGGGTGAACACTGAAGCTTTCTTT	CSVEEQGGVNTEAFF
TRBV14	NA	TRBJ1-1	few	15	TGTGCCAGCAGCCAAGATTTAACGGTAAACACTGAAGCTTTCTTT	CASSQDLTVNTEAFF
TRBV6-2/TRBV6-3	NA	TRBJ1-6	NA	15	TGTGCCAGCAGTATCCCGACCTCCTATAATTCACCCCTCCACTTT	CASSIPTSYNSPLHF
TRBV19	NA	TRBJ1-1	NA	15	TGTGCCACCCTCACCAGGCCCAGGGGAAGAACTGAAGCTTTCTTT	CATLTRPRGRTEAFF
TRBV5-1	NA	TRBJ1-2	few	14	TGCGCCAGCAGCCAACAGACAGCTAACTATGGCTACACCTTC	CASSQQTANYGYTF
TRBV11-2	TRBD1	TRBJ1-1	NA	15	TGTGCCAGCAGCCTCGGACAGGCCAAGAACACTGAAGCTTTCTTT	CASSLGQAKNTEAFF
TRBV5-4	NA	TRBJ2-2	few	15	TGTGCCAGCAGCGCCGAAAGCGCGAACACCGGGGAGCTGTTTTTT	CASSAESANTGELFF
TRBV7-6	TRBD1	TRBJ2-2	NA	16	TGTGCCAGCAGCTTAGGGACAGGGGGTTACACCGGGGAGCTGTTTTTT	CASSLGTGGYTGELFF